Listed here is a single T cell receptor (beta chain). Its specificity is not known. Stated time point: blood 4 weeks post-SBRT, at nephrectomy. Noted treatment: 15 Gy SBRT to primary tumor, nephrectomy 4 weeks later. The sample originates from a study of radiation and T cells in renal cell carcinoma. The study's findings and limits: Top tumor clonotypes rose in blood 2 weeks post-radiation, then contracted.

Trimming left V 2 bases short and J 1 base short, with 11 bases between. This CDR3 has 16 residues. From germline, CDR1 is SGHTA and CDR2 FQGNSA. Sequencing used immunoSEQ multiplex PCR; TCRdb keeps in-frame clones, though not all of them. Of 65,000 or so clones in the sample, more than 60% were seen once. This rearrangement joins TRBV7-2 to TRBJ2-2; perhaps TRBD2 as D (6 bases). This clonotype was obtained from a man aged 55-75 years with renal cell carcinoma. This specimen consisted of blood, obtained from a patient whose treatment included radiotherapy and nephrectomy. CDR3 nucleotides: TGTGCCAGCAGCTTACGGGAGAGAGGGAACACCGGGGAGCTGTTTTTT. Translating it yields CASSLRERGNTGELFF.